This entry concerns a single T cell receptor (beta chain). The ends were cut back, 7 bases at V and 3 bases at J, with 7 bases in the middle. CDR3 length: 12 residues. CDR1 is LNHDA, CDR2 SQIVND, per germline (reference sequence). The data originate from a study of memory CD8 T cells in hepatitis C reinfection. Study overall: A couple of donors resolved primary infection, then developed chronic reinfection. Samples late or after reinfection came 12 to 24 weeks post-detection.

Specified time point: late/post reinfection, 12 to 24 weeks after detection. TCR sequencing was done directly ex vivo on sorted cells, without expansion in vitro. Total naive CD8 T cells were sorted as viable CD3+ CD8+ CD45RO- cells from a couple of donors. Sequencing was performed with immunoSEQ multiplex PCR; in TCRdb, only in-frame clones are kept and a portion is missing. The sample has around 4,500 clones; 80% to 90% are singletons. This receptor was taken from a man in his fifties or sixties with hepatitis C virus infection. The V and J genes are TRBV19 and TRBJ2-1; D is perhaps TRBD1 (5 bases). The sample taken for sequencing was naive CD8+ T cells sorted from blood. The CDR3 loop is CASNQGYNEQFF. In DNA, the CDR3 is TGTGCCAGTAATCAGGGCTACAATGAGCAGTTCTTC.